This T cell receptor (beta chain) was obtained from a study of T cell responses to AZD1222 COVID-19 vaccine (dated by TCRdb to 2020 to 2023). About the full investigation: AZD1222 recipients with second doses at about 4 weeks or about 12 weeks were pooled, because spike-specific TCR depth and breadth did not differ between schedules. TCR sequencing covered 230 or so trial participants: 200 to 220 given two doses of AZD1222 and approximately 26 given two doses of MenACWY control vaccine. Trial participants were enrolled by age into subgroups of 18-55, 56-69 and 70-plus years, and around 150, 29 and 61 TCR-sequenced participants, respectively, were included in these subgroups.

Trimming at the junction amounts to 4 bases on V and 8 bases on J, and the germline ends lie 21 bases apart. The CDR3, cysteine through phenylalanine, is 15 amino acids long. The retained sequence is limited to the CDR3, 45 bases, with the frame set at the first base. CDR1 and CDR2 are read off the germline V gene (reference sequence) as SGHNT and YYREEE. Reading the label with the study, this specimen's time point is: baseline before first vaccination. Vaccinee samples came from UK trials COV001 and COV002, including a single-blind randomized controlled phase 2/3 trial of AZD1222 (ChAdOx1 nCoV-19) in healthy adults. For TCRbeta chain sequencing, PBMC samples were collected from trial participants at day 0 and at day 28 after the second dose. The CDR3 regions of human TCRbeta chains were analyzed by immunosequencing. The authors' analysis ran thus. TCRs in the repertoires were compared against a reference library of SARS-CoV-2-specific TCRs that had been generated with the MIRA antigen-specificity platform. Breadth meant the fraction of unique TCRs that were SARS-CoV-2-associated, whereas depth meant the fraction of total T cells that were SARS-CoV-2-associated. Using the MIRA data, each spike-specific TCR was assigned both to the spike region to which the TCR was reactive and to a CD4 or CD8 class. Log10-transformed breadth and depth values were compared by one-way ANOVA with Sidak's multiple comparisons tests. Not all clones reach the TCRdb copy of this immuneACCESS table, which keeps in-frame sequences only. Checked studies attribute under half of the gap to unresolved V genes and leave the rest unexplained. The D gene and trimming were derived from the DNA, and the V and J assignments and clone size from that table. The sample profile shows 100,000 or so clones; just under 90% of them were found once. Jointly, the top ten make up 15% of the sample.

Points the paper makes about the study in general: The whole spike protein was spanned by vaccine-associated CD4 TCRs, and dominant responses were seen in regions 160-218 and 743-854. In the small 56-69-year group, the increase in depth fell short of significance, most likely because of low power. Most participants were white British and females outnumbered males, and the authors suggested that clonal diversity may have been underestimated. A significant rise in spike-specific TCR breadth and depth was observed after two AZD1222 doses relative to day 0 and relative to MenACWY recipients. No day 14 peak-response samples were available, so repertoires were characterized only after the peak T cell response. Conclusions about previously exposed vaccinees are limited because only a handful of AZD1222 recipients were SARS-CoV-2 seropositive at baseline. Reportedly, almost half of the unique spike-specific TCRs recognized epitopes lying outside the regions that are mutated in the B.1.351 and B.1.1.7 variants.

On this clone itself: Its cognate antigen has yet to be identified. No much larger clonotype is one base removed from it; base qualities were not supplied.

This sequence uses TRBV5-4 and TRBJ2-5; the D gene is perhaps TRBD2, from 6 matching bases. This clonotype was sampled from an adult in good health. The material was peripheral blood, obtained on day 0 of AZD1222 vaccination. Read as DNA, the sequence is TGTGCCAGCAGCGCGAATAACGACGGGAGCTCAACCCAGTACTTC. This gives the protein CASSANNDGSSTQYF.